These T cell receptor beta chains were read from a single sample in a study of cytomegalovirus exposure and HLA in healthy donors. Only in-frame clones appear in the TCRdb table, and some are missing; sequencing was by immunoSEQ multiplex PCR. The sample lists 95,000 to 110,000 clones, around 65% seen once, with around 3.5% in the top ten. The sample taken for sequencing was PBMCs. The receptors were gathered from a woman between 50 and 59 years old in good health and CMV-seronegative. CDR3s leave out the opening cysteine and the closing phenylalanine or tryptophan. Only some rows state a clone size, as once, few, many or a class for expanded clones.

ASSLEGSDQPQH	12	TRBJ1-5	TRBV5-5	few
ATRAGTATLRGGDTEAF	17	TRBJ1-1	TRBV15	NA
ASSLWRKTNYGYT	13	TRBJ1-2	TRBV5-1	NA
ASSYGADTDTQY	12	TRBJ2-3	TRBV6-5	NA
ASSYSKGQKYREQY	14	TRBJ2-7	TRBV6-6	NA
ASNIQGAENEQF	12	TRBJ2-1	TRBV19	NA
SVQTGGGYT	9	TRBJ1-2	TRBV29-1	NA
ASSVLDRTNSPLH	13	TRBJ1-6	TRBV5-1	NA
ASRIRTGATYEQY	13	TRBJ2-7	TRBV2	NA
ASSFDREYGYT	11	TRBJ1-2	TRBV6-5	NA
ASSLGQGQPQH	11	TRBJ1-5	TRBV7-6	NA
ASSTGAGGADTQY	13	TRBJ2-3	TRBV7-9	NA
ASRNRLEAF	9	TRBJ1-1	TRBV6-1	NA
ASSLPSLEAF	10	TRBJ1-1	TRBV7-9	NA
ASTQSPSYEQY	11	TRBJ2-7	TRBV10-2	NA
AARDQGQPQH	10	TRBJ1-5	TRBV6-1	NA
ASSSGTSGTYEQY	13	TRBJ2-7	TRBV5-1	NA
ASSQEFGGVYEQY	13	TRBJ2-7	TRBV14	NA
ASSLSVTGNTIY	12	TRBJ1-3	TRBV27	NA
ASSLGSVNTEAF	12	TRBJ1-1	TRBV5-1	NA
ATDRGNTEAF	10	TRBJ1-1	TRBV7-2	NA
ASSTLGLEAF	10	TRBJ1-1	TRBV19	NA
ASSLWGWGTGASNYGYT	17	TRBJ1-2	TRBV7-9	few
ASVRPGLQETQY	12	TRBJ2-5	TRBV19	NA
ASSRTGTNEKLF	12	TRBJ1-4	TRBV19	NA
ASQPSSVYTQY	11	TRBJ2-3	TRBV30	NA
ASSLREYTGELF	12	TRBJ2-2	TRBV27	NA
ASSFGTGGTGELF	13	TRBJ2-2	TRBV5-6	NA
ASTLEGGELF	10	TRBJ2-2	TRBV5-4	few
ASSTSTSTDTQY	12	TRBJ2-3	TRBV5-6	NA
ASSPGQGGEQF	11	TRBJ2-1	TRBV18	NA
ASSQAVGGSGNTIY	14	TRBJ1-3	TRBV5-1	NA
ASSILSSYGYT	11	TRBJ1-2	TRBV28	few
ASSLTGNSYEQY	12	TRBJ2-7	TRBV5-1	NA
ASRAGWDRAYEQY	13	TRBJ2-7	TRBV6-1	few
ASSPSGTGELF	11	TRBJ1-4	TRBV27	NA
ASSSWSGSQETQY	13	TRBJ2-5	TRBV11-3	NA
ASSEWVGGDTDTQY	14	TRBJ2-3	TRBV25-1	NA
ASSPEGGNTEAF	12	TRBJ1-1	TRBV5-1	NA
ASSTRQGNQPQH	12	TRBJ1-5	TRBV5-6	NA
ASSGFLRGGDGELF	14	TRBJ2-2	TRBV6-1	NA
ASSYLGLAGYEQY	13	TRBJ2-7	TRBV27	NA
ASSQFSGTKPEAF	13	TRBJ1-1	TRBV14	NA
ASSPSPGREGADTQY	15	TRBJ2-3	TRBV19	NA
ASSPLAGSLGANVLT	15	TRBJ2-6	TRBV7-6	NA
ASSPGGIRGNTEAF	14	TRBJ1-1	TRBV5-5	NA
SVHGEVEQF	9	TRBJ2-1	TRBV29-1	NA
ASSVSGQPSTDTQY	14	TRBJ2-3	TRBV10-1	NA
ASSMVVAGFGSYEQY	15	TRBJ2-7	TRBV19	NA
ASSPGHSNTGELF	13	TRBJ2-2	TRBV18	few
ASSSRGLGIPRGTDTQY	17	TRBJ2-3	TRBV28	NA
ASSPGQAIGGYT	12	TRBJ1-2	TRBV7-2	few
ASSQAGGGALNEQF	14	TRBJ2-1	TRBV4-1	few
ASSTHRGRYNEQF	13	TRBJ2-1	TRBV11-2	NA
ASSPRTASPNSPLH	14	TRBJ1-6	TRBV27	few
ASSNWGRGSYEQY	13	TRBJ2-7	TRBV27	NA